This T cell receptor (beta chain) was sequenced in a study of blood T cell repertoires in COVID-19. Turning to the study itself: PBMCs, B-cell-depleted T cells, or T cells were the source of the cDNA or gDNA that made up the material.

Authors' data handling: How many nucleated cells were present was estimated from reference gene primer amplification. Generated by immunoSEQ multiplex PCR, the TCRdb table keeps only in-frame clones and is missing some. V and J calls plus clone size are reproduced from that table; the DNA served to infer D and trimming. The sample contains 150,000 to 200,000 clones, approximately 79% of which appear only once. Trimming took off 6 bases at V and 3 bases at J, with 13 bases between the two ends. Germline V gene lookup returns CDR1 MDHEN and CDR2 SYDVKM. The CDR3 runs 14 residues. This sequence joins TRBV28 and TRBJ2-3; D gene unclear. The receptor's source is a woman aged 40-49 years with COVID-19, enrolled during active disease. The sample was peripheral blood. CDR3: CASRGTRGTDTQYF. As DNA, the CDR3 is TGTGCCAGCAGGGGCACGCGTGGGACAGATACGCAGTATTTT.